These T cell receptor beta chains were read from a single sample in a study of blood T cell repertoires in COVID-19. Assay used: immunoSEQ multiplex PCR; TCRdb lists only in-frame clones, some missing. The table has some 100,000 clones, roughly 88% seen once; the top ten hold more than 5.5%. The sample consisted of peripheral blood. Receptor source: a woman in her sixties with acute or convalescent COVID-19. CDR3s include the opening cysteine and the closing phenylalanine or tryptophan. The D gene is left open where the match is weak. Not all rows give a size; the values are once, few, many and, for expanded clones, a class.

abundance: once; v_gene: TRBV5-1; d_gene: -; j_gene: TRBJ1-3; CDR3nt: TGCGCCAGCAGCTTGCGGGGGGGATTCGGCGGAAACACCATATATTTT; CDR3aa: CASSLRGGFGGNTIYF
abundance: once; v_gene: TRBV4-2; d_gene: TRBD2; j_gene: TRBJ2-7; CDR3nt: TGTGCCAGCAGCCAAGACGGGAGGACCTACGAGCAGTACTTC; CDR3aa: CASSQDGRTYEQYF
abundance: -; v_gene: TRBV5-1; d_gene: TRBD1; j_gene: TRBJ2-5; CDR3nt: TGCGCCAGCAGCTTAACAGGGGAAGAGACCCAGTACTTC; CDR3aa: CASSLTGEETQYF
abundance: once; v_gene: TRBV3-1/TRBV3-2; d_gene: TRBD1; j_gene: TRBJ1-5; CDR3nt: TGTGCCAGCAGCGCTGGACAGGGGGCAGGTCAGCCCCAGCATTTT; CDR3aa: CASSAGQGAGQPQHF
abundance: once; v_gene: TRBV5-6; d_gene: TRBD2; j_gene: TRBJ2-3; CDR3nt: TGTGCCAGCAGCGTGAGACTAGCGAACACGCAGTATTTT; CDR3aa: CASSVRLANTQYF
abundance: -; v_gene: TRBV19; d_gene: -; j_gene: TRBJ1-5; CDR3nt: TGTGCCAGTAGCGCAGACTGGAGCAATCAGCCCCAGCATTTT; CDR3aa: CASSADWSNQPQHF
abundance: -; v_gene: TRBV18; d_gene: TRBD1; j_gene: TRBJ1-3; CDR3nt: TGTGCCAGCTCACGGACGACAGGGGGGCTCTCTGGAAACACCATATATTTT; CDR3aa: CASSRTTGGLSGNTIYF
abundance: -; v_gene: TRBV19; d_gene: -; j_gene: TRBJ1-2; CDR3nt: TGTGCCAGTAGTCCCCAGGTCTATGGCTACACCTTC; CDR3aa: CASSPQVYGYTF
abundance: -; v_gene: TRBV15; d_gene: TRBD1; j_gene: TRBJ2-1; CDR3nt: TGTGCCACCAGCAGATTCGGGACAGGGGACAATGAGCAGTTCTTC; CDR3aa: CATSRFGTGDNEQFF
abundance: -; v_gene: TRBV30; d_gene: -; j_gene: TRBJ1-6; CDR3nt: TGCGCCTGGAGATTGGAGGGCGTCAATTCACCCCTCCACTTT; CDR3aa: CAWRLEGVNSPLHF
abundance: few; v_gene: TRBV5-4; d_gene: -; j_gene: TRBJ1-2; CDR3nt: TGTGCCAGCAGCTTGGAATCAGGACAGCTGCCCGATTACTTC; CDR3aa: CASSLESGQLPDYF
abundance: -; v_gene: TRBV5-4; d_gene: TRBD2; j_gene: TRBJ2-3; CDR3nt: TGTGCCAGCAGACTGGGCGGCGGGACTAGAAGTTTGGATACGCAGTATTTT; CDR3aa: CASRLGGGTRSLDTQYF
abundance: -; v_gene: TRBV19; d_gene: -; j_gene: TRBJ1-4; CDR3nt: TGTGCCAGTAGCGCTAGGGGCCGGGGGACAACTAATGAAAAACTGTTTTTT; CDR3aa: CASSARGRGTTNEKLFF
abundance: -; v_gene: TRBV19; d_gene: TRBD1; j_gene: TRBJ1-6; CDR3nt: TGTGCCAGTACACCTTCCGGGACAGCCTATAATTCACCCCTCCACTTT; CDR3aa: CASTPSGTAYNSPLHF
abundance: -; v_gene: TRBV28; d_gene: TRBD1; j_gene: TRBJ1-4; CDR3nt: TGTGCCAGCAGCTCAGGGGGCGGCCAGGAAAAACTGTTTTTT; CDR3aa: CASSSGGGQEKLFF
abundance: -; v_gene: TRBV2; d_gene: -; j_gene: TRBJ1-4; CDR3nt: TGTGCCAGCACTCCTTCCCGCAGGGCAGTCCCCGGTGAAAAACTGTTTTTT; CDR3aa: CASTPSRRAVPGEKLFF
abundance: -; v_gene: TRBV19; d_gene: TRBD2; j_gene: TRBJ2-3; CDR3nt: TGTGCCAGTAGTATGGCGCTAGCGGGAGCTGATACGCAGTATTTT; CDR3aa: CASSMALAGADTQYF
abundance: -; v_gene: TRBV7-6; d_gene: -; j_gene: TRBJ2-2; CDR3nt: TGTGCCAGCAGCCCGTGGGCGGGGAACACCGGGGAGCTGTTTTTT; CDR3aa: CASSPWAGNTGELFF
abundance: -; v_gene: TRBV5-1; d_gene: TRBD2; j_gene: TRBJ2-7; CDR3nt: TGCGCCAGCAGCTTGGGACGGGGGGAGCCTACGAGAGAGTACTTC; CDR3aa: CASSLGRGEPTREYF
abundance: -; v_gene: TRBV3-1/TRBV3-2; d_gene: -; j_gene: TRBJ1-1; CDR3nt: TGTGCCAGCAGCCTGACGGGGAAGAACACTGAAGCTTTCTTT; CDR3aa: CASSLTGKNTEAFF
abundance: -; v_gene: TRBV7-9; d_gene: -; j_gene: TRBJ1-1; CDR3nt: TGTGCCAGCAGCTTCCAGGGGAAGACTGAAGCTTTCTTT; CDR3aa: CASSFQGKTEAFF
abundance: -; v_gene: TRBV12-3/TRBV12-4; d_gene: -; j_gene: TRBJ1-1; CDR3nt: TGTGCCAGCAGTTTTGGGCTCAACACTGAAGCTTTCTTT; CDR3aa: CASSFGLNTEAFF
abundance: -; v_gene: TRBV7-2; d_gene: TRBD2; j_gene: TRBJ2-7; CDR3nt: TGTGCCAGCAGCTTAGACCAGACTAGCGGAGTCTACGAGCAGTACTTC; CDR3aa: CASSLDQTSGVYEQYF
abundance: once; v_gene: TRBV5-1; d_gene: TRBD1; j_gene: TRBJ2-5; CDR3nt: TGCGCCAGCAGCTTGGGGGACAGACAAGAGACCCAGTACTTC; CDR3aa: CASSLGDRQETQYF
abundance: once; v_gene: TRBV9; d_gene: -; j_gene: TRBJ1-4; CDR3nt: TGTGCCAGCAGCAACTCCGCAACTAATGAAAAACTGTTTTTT; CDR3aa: CASSNSATNEKLFF
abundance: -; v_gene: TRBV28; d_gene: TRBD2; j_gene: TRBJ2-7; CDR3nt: TGTGCCAGCAGTTTATCGGGGATCCCACTAGCGGGAGGCCCCTACGAGCAGTACTTC; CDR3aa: CASSLSGIPLAGGPYEQYF
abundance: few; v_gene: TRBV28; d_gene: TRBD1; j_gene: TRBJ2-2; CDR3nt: TGTGCCACCTGGACAGGGAATCCCGGGGAGCTGTTTTTT; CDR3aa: CATWTGNPGELFF
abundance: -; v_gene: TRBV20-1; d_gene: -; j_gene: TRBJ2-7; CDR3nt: TGCAGTGCTAGTTTGGCGGGAAGGAACGAGCAGTACTTC; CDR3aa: CSASLAGRNEQYF
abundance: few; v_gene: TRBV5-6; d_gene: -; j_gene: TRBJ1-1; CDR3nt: TGTGCCAGCAGCTTGTGGCAGGGGACTGAAGCTTTCTTT; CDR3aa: CASSLWQGTEAFF
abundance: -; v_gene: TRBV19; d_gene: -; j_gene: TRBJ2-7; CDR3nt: TGTGCCAGTAGTTTGAGGAGGGTCGAGCAGTACTTC; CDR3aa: CASSLRRVEQYF
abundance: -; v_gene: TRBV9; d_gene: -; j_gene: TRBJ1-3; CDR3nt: TGTGCCAGCAGCGAGGCCGGGAACACCATATATTTT; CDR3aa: CASSEAGNTIYF
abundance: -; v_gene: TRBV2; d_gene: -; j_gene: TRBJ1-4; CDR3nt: TGTGCCAGCAGAAAAGAGGCAACTAATGAAAAACTGTTTTTT; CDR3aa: CASRKEATNEKLFF
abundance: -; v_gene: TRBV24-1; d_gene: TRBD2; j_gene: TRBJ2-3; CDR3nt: TGTGCCACCAGTGATCCTCGTCGGGGGGGGAGTAGCACAGATACGCAGTATTTT; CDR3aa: CATSDPRRGGSSTDTQYF
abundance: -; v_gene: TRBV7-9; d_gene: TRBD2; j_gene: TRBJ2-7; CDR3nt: TGTGCCAGCAGCTCGCAGACTAGCGGGAGCCCCTACGAGCAGTACTTC; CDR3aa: CASSSQTSGSPYEQYF
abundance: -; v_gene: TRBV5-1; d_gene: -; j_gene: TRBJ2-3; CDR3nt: TGCGCCAGCAGCTCTTCCTCCGCCACCGGTACGCAGTATTTT; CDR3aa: CASSSSSATGTQYF
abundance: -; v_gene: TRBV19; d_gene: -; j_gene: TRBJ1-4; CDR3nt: TGTGCCAGTAGTCCGGCGGGAGAAAAACTGTTTTTT; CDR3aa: CASSPAGEKLFF
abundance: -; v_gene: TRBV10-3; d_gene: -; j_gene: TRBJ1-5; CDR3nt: TGTGCCATCAGCGAGGTAGGGCCCAGGGATTTGACGCCCCAGCATTTT; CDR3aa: CAISEVGPRDLTPQHF
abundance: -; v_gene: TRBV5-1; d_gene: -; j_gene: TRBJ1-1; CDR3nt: TGCGCCAGCACCTACGACGGGGACACTGAAGCTTTCTTT; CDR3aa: CASTYDGDTEAFF
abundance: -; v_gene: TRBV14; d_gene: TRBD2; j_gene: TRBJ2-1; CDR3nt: TGTGCCAGCAGCCTCGGACTAGCGGGAGAAGGCAATGAGCAGTTCTTC; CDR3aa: CASSLGLAGEGNEQFF
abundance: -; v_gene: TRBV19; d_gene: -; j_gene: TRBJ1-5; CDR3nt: TGTGCCAGTAGTATAGGTGGTTTACGGGGGGAACAGCCCCAGCATTTT; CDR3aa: CASSIGGLRGEQPQHF
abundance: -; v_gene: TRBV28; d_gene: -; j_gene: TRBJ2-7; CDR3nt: TGTGCCAGCAGTTCCCCGGGGGTGGACTACGAGCAGTACTTC; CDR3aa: CASSSPGVDYEQYF
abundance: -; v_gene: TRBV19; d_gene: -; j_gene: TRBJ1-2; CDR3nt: TGTGCCAGTAGTATTTGGGGCGAGAACTATGGCTACACCTTC; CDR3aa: CASSIWGENYGYTF